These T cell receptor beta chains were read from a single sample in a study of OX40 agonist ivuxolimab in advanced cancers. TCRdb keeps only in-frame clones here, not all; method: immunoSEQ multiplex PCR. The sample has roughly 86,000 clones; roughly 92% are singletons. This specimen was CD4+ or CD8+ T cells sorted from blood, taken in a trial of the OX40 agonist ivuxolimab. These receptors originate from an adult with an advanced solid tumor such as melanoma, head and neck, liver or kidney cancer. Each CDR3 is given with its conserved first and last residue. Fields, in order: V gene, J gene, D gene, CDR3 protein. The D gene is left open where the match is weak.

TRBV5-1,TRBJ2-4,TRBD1,CASSLWDRGRKGLAKNIQYF
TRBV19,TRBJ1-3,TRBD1,CASSTGRQGTGNTIYF
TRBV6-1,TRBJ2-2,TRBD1,CASRETGGQGAPNTGELFF
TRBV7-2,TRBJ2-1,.,CASSTYPSSYNEQFF
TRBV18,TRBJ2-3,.,CASSPPGGTDTQYF
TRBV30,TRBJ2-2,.,CAWSSGDWAGELFF
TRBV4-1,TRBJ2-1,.,CASSQQGTLFYNEQFF
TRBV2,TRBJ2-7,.,CASSEREGAQSYEQYF
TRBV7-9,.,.,CASSPRDGTYEQYF
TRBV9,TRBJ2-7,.,CASSVGLQPLEQYF
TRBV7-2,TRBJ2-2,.,CASSLVRDTGELFF
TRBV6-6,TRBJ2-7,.,CASSSGLVYEQYF
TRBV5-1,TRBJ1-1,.,CASSLGDDTEAFF
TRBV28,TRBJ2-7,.,CASSPGYEQYF
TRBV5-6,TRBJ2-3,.,CASRLGQFGQDTQYF
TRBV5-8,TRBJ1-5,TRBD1,CASSLTGGSNQPQHF
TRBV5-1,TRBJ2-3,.,CASSSWSSTDTQYF
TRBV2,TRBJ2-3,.,CASSMQGGGTDTQYF
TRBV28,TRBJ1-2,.,CASRLGPYGYTF
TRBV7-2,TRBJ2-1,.,CASSLVAANYNEQFF
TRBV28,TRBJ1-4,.,CASPWVKEKLFF
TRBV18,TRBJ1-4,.,CASSPRNTLTNEKLFF
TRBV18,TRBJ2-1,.,CASSPSGGSYNEQFF
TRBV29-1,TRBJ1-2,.,CSGSPAGGGYTF
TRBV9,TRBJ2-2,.,CASGQGNTGELFF
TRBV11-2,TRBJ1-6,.,CASSLLTGLYNSPLHF
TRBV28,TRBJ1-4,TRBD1,CASRQGAWEKLFF
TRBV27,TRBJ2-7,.,CASSSSTASTYEQYF
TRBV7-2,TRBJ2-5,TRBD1,CASSPPGTGGIETQYF
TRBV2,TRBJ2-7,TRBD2,CASSSETSLFYEQYF
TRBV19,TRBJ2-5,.,CASRLNQQLKETQYF
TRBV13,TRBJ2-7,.,CASSLKGKYEQYF
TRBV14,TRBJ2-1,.,CASSHYRADVQFF
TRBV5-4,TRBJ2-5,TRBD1,CASSRDRGVGGETQYF
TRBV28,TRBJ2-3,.,CASSLVDTQYF
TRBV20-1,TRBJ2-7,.,CSARDGYEQYF
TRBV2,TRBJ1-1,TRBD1,CASSESTGGGTEAFF